The clone carrying this T cell receptor (beta chain) was counted many times. Antigen: not known. This entry is derived from a study of T cells in Graves' hyperthyroidism and ophthalmopathy. Deletions cut 6 bases from V and 5 bases from J, with 25 bases between. Germline values: CDR1 DFQATT, CDR2 SNEGSKA (reference sequence). This CDR3 spans 16 amino acids. It was uncontrolled infection, other autoimmune disease, pregnancy or lactation that excluded patients. Thyroid ultrasound, orbital computed tomography, clinical symptoms, and serum thyroxine and TRAb underpinned diagnoses. Using RNA transcripts as the source, TCR beta CDR3 regions were amplified. Primed by the HTBI set, a first-round RT-PCR was run on the TCR CDR3. Each CDR3 protein is one row after TCRdb ran MiXCR on the multiplex PCR reads. The sample consists of 550,000 to 700,000 distinct CDR3 sequences, under 60% of them appearing once. Study-wide results and limits: A model of 13 V-J features distinguished ophthalmopathy from stable hyperthyroidism. Ophthalmopathy onset followed model prediction by a median roughly six months.

Sequenced sample: peripheral blood or thyroid tissue (not recorded which). The chain combines TRBV20-1 with TRBJ2-5, with D maybe TRBD2 (6 bases). The clonotype originates from an adult woman with Graves' disease, either hyperthyroidism or ophthalmopathy (not recorded which). For the CDR3, the DNA is TGCAGTGCCCTGGAAGGCGGAGGAGGGTGGGGGGAGACCCAGTACTTC. Translation: CSALEGGGGWGETQYF.